This record looks at one T cell receptor beta chain sequence and its context. Its antigen remains unknown. Researchers took RNA transcripts and amplified the TCR beta CDR3 regions from them. The study used the HTBI primer set for a first-round RT-PCR of the TCR CDR3. TCRdb fed the multiplex PCR reads into MiXCR, producing one record per CDR3 protein. The sample contains roughly 510,000 distinct CDR3 sequences, 40% to 55% of which appear only once. The data derive from a study of T cells in Graves' hyperthyroidism and ophthalmopathy. Findings and caveats of the study: Blood held most thyroid clonotypes expanded above 0.001 frequency.

Diagnoses rested on clinical symptoms, serum thyroxine and TRAb, thyroid ultrasound and orbital computed tomography. The length of the CDR3 is 14 residues. Germline lookup yields CDR1 SGHVS and CDR2 FNYEAQ. V lost 5 bases and J 8 bases, leaving 15 bases between the germline ends. This receptor was identified in an adult woman with Graves' disease, either hyperthyroidism or ophthalmopathy (not recorded which). The rearrangement uses TRBV7-6 and TRBJ1-4; D is unclear. Source material: peripheral blood or thyroid tissue (not recorded which). The CDR3 reads CASSPGLAGEKLFF. Written as DNA, the CDR3 is TGTGCCAGCAGCCCTGGACTAGCGGGAGAAAAACTGTTTTTT.